A selection of T cell receptor beta chains follows, all from one sample in a study of control samples from healthy donors and cancer patients. This table comes from immunoSEQ multiplex PCR, and its TCRdb copy is limited to in-frame clones, with some not included. The sample shows about 160,000 clones, nearly 96% of them seen only once. Input material: blood. The receptors derive from a woman in her twenties or thirties in good health. The CDR3 runs from the conserved cysteine through the conserved F or W. D genes are given only for firm matches. Clone size is not always given. Where it is, it says once, few, many or a class for expanded clones.

- | TRBJ1-1 | TRBV7-9 | - | CASSLGVGNTEAFF | TGTGCCAGCAGCTTAGGCGTGGGGAACACTGAAGCTTTCTTT
- | TRBJ2-6 | TRBV5-1 | - | CASSLFGGVLSGANVLTF | TGCGCCAGCAGCTTGTTTGGGGGTGTTCTCTCTGGGGCCAACGTCCTGACTTTC
- | TRBJ1-5 | TRBV6-4 | - | CASSDSSGLSNQPQHF | TGTGCCAGCAGTGACTCTTCAGGGCTTAGCAATCAGCCCCAGCATTTT
- | TRBJ2-7 | TRBV30 | - | CAWSPNQGYEQYF | TGTGCCTGGAGCCCAAATCAGGGCTACGAGCAGTACTTC
- | TRBJ1-5 | TRBV19 | - | CASRTPEGDGNQPQHF | TGTGCCAGTAGAACTCCCGAGGGGGACGGGAATCAGCCCCAGCATTTT
- | TRBJ1-5 | TRBV20-1 | - | CSARPNQPQHF | TGCAGTGCTCGACCCAATCAGCCCCAGCATTTT
- | TRBJ1-1 | TRBV12-3/TRBV12-4 | - | CASRGNTEAFF | TGTGCCAGCAGGGGGAACACTGAAGCTTTCTTT
- | TRBJ2-3 | TRBV6-6 | - | CASSYAPDTQYF | TGTGCCAGCAGTTATGCACCAGATACGCAGTATTTT
- | TRBJ2-7 | TRBV5-1 | - | CASSLVSGPNYEQYF | TGCGCCAGCAGCTTGGTGTCAGGGCCTAACTACGAGCAGTACTTC
- | TRBJ2-2 | TRBV20-1 | - | CSAMIAGELFF | TGCAGTGCTATGATAGCCGGGGAGCTGTTTTTT
- | TRBJ1-2 | TRBV19 | TRBD1 | CASRGTGGTEHYGYTF | TGTGCCAGTAGAGGGACAGGGGGAACTGAACACTATGGCTACACCTTC
- | TRBJ1-2 | TRBV7-2 | - | CASSPSTGYGYTF | TGTGCCAGCAGCCCCTCGACCGGCTATGGCTACACCTTC
- | TRBJ2-1 | TRBV28 | TRBD1 | CASSTIQGAGRNEQFF | TGTGCCAGCAGTACGATACAGGGGGCAGGGAGGAATGAGCAGTTCTTC
- | TRBJ1-4 | TRBV30 | TRBD1 | CAWGRTGEKLFF | TGTGCCTGGGGTAGGACAGGGGAAAAACTGTTTTTT
- | TRBJ1-3 | TRBV11-3 | TRBD1 | CASSDRDRGDGNTIYF | TGTGCCAGCAGCGACCGGGACAGGGGAGATGGAAACACCATATATTTT
- | TRBJ2-5 | TRBV9 | - | CASSVRPQETQYF | TGTGCCAGCAGCGTAAGACCTCAAGAGACCCAGTACTTC
- | TRBJ1-2 | TRBV30 | - | CACGEGRSYGYTF | TGTGCCTGCGGAGAGGGACGGAGCTATGGCTACACCTTC
- | TRBJ2-5 | TRBV5-6 | - | CASSSAQGKETQYF | TGTGCCAGCAGCTCAGCCCAGGGAAAAGAGACCCAGTACTTC
once | TRBJ1-1 | TRBV24-1 | - | CATSAGRNTEAFF | TGTGCCACCAGTGCAGGCAGGAACACTGAAGCTTTCTTT
- | TRBJ2-1 | TRBV29-1 | TRBD1 | CSVESPGQGWHNEQFF | TGCAGCGTTGAGAGTCCCGGACAGGGGTGGCACAATGAGCAGTTCTTC
- | TRBJ2-7 | TRBV2 | - | CASSGSYEQYF | TGTGCCAGCAGCGGTTCCTACGAGCAGTACTTC
- | TRBJ2-2 | TRBV3-1/TRBV3-2 | TRBD1 | CASSQDDRDTGELFF | TGTGCCAGCAGCCAGGATGACAGGGACACCGGGGAGCTGTTTTTT
- | TRBJ2-2 | TRBV5-4 | - | CASSFGGLNTGELFF | TGTGCCAGCAGCTTCGGGGGGCTGAACACCGGGGAGCTGTTTTTT
- | TRBJ2-3 | TRBV5-1 | TRBD1 | CASSAGTGDADTQYF | TGCGCCAGCAGCGCCGGGACAGGGGACGCAGATACGCAGTATTTT
- | TRBJ2-2 | TRBV11-2 | TRBD2 | CASSRQRGANTGELFF | TGTGCCAGCAGCCGCCAGCGGGGAGCGAACACCGGGGAGCTGTTTTTT
- | TRBJ1-5 | TRBV27 | - | CASSLRGEQPQHF | TGTGCCAGCAGTTTACGGGGGGAACAGCCCCAGCATTTT
- | TRBJ1-6 | TRBV30 | - | CAWLSSYNSPLHF | TGTGCCTGGTTGAGCTCCTATAATTCACCCCTCCACTTT
- | TRBJ1-6 | TRBV19 | - | CASSIPAAYNSPLHF | TGTGCCAGTAGTATCCCGGCGGCCTATAATTCACCCCTCCACTTT
- | TRBJ1-1 | TRBV2 | TRBD1 | CASSRDRGPLTEAFF | TGTGCCAGCAGTAGGGACAGGGGGCCGCTCACTGAAGCTTTCTTT
once | TRBJ1-4 | TRBV4-2 | - | CASSQEWGPGTNEKLFF | TGTGCCAGCAGCCAAGAATGGGGTCCTGGGACTAATGAAAAACTGTTTTTT
- | TRBJ2-1 | TRBV18 | - | CASSPPGGFGAFF | TGTGCCAGCTCACCCCCCGGGGGCTTTGGAGCGTTCTTC
once | TRBJ1-6 | TRBV2 | - | CAIGRGESPLHF | TGTGCCATCGGGAGGGGGGAGTCACCCCTCCACTTT
- | TRBJ1-1 | TRBV13 | - | CASSPRQAWNTEAFF | TGTGCCAGCAGCCCAAGACAGGCCTGGAACACTGAAGCTTTCTTT
- | TRBJ2-2 | TRBV9 | - | CASSVDPWLANTGELFF | TGTGCCAGCAGCGTAGATCCTTGGCTGGCGAACACCGGGGAGCTGTTTTTT
- | TRBJ2-1 | TRBV6-1 | TRBD2 | CASSEPSGSMDEQFF | TGTGCCAGCAGTGAACCAAGCGGGAGTATGGATGAGCAGTTCTTC
- | TRBJ2-7 | TRBV6-6 | - | CASSYSAPSPLEQYF | TGTGCCAGCAGTTACTCAGCCCCATCCCCTCTCGAGCAGTACTTC
- | TRBJ1-4 | TRBV19 | - | CASSFRAMMFF | TGTGCCAGTAGTTTTCGGGCCATGATGTTTTTT
- | TRBJ2-1 | TRBV6-2/TRBV6-3 | - | CASSYAGALYNEQFF | TGTGCCAGCAGTTATGCGGGGGCCCTCTACAATGAGCAGTTCTTC
- | TRBJ2-1 | TRBV14 | - | CASSQSSIEQFF | TGTGCCAGCAGCCAATCTTCCATAGAGCAGTTCTTC
- | TRBJ1-3 | TRBV10-3 | - | CAISPSDGSSGNTIYF | TGTGCCATCAGCCCCAGCGACGGGAGCTCTGGAAACACCATATATTTT
- | TRBJ2-7 | TRBV7-9 | TRBD1 | CASSSITGQGDYEQYF | TGTGCCAGCAGCTCCATTACGGGACAGGGGGACTACGAGCAGTACTTC
- | TRBJ1-4 | TRBV9 | - | CASSVTGSDEKLFF | TGTGCCAGCAGCGTAACCGGTTCTGATGAAAAACTGTTTTTT
once | TRBJ1-2 | TRBV6-5 | - | CASSPHSTVSYTF | TGTGCCAGCAGTCCACACTCGACAGTGAGCTACACCTTC
- | TRBJ2-5 | TRBV25-1 | - | CASSPRWEADQETQYF | TGTGCCAGCAGTCCTCGGTGGGAAGCGGATCAAGAGACCCAGTACTTC
- | TRBJ2-1 | TRBV7-7 | TRBD2 | CASSPQLAGHYNEQFF | TGTGCTAGCAGCCCCCAACTAGCGGGACATTATAATGAGCAGTTCTTC
- | TRBJ1-4 | TRBV25-1 | - | CASSETTNEKLFF | TGTGCCAGCAGTGAAACGACTAATGAAAAACTGTTTTTT
- | TRBJ1-5 | TRBV7-2 | TRBD1 | CASSLGQGNQPQHF | TGTGCCAGCAGCCTTGGACAGGGGAATCAGCCCCAGCATTTT
- | TRBJ2-1 | TRBV9 | TRBD1 | CASSQTGGKNEQFF | TGTGCCAGCAGTCAGACAGGGGGTAAGAATGAGCAGTTCTTC
- | TRBJ1-2 | TRBV7-2 | - | CASTVSFNYGYTF | TGTGCCAGCACCGTGAGTTTTAACTATGGCTACACCTTC
- | TRBJ2-7 | TRBV28 | TRBD1 | CASSLMGTGGLDEQYF | TGTGCCAGCAGTTTAATGGGAACAGGGGGCCTCGACGAGCAGTACTTC
once | TRBJ2-1 | TRBV7-3 | - | CASSLNSNNEQFF | TGTGCCAGCAGCCTAAATTCTAACAATGAGCAGTTCTTC
- | TRBJ1-2 | TRBV6-5 | TRBD1 | CASSPGQGGSDGYTF | TGTGCCAGCAGCCCGGGACAGGGGGGATCGGATGGCTACACCTTC
- | TRBJ2-5 | TRBV2 | TRBD2 | CASSQGLAGGKETQYF | TGTGCCAGCAGTCAAGGACTAGCGGGGGGGAAAGAGACCCAGTACTTC
- | TRBJ2-7 | TRBV6-2/TRBV6-3 | TRBD1 | CASSSPGQGAYEQYF | TGTGCCAGCAGTTCCCCGGGACAGGGCGCCTACGAGCAGTACTTC
- | TRBJ2-7 | TRBV7-2 | - | CASSLPGHEQYF | TGTGCCAGCAGCCTCCCCGGCCACGAGCAGTACTTC
- | TRBJ1-6 | TRBV18 | - | CASSQNLMDSSPLHF | TGTGCCAGCTCACAAAACCTTATGGATTCTTCACCCCTCCACTTT
- | TRBJ2-1 | TRBV4-2 | - | CASSSIADEQFF | TGTGCCAGCAGCTCCATAGCGGATGAGCAGTTCTTC
few | TRBJ1-2 | TRBV6-1 | TRBD1 | CASSEWTGANYGYTF | TGTGCCAGCAGTGAATGGACAGGGGCTAACTATGGCTACACCTTC